Listed here are 21 T cell receptor beta chains from one sample, sequenced in a study of molecular identifiers for immune sequencing clone quantification. One entry per CDR3 protein, called by TCRdb with MiXCR from the PCR reads. The sample holds 350,000 or so distinct CDR3 sequences, about a fifth seen once. The specimen sequenced was naive CD8+ T cells from blood, with Jurkat cell RNA spiked in. Subset indicated: FACS-sorted CD8+CD4-CCR7+CD45RA+ naive T cells. The receptors originated from a human donor in good health. Some libraries in this study had Jurkat cell RNA spiked in.

This clonotype was observed at least ten times. The chain recombines TRBV7-9 with TRBJ1-3; the D is unclear. V shed 0 bases and J shed 1 base, with 7 bases lying between them. Per the germline V gene, CDR1 is SEHNR and CDR2 is FQNEAQ (reference sequence). The CDR3 has 15 residues. The CDR3 is CASSLAWRSGNTIYF. The CDR3 region has the DNA TGTGCCAGCAGCTTAGCGTGGAGGTCTGGAAACACCATATATTTT.

This clonotype appeared many times. The V and J genes are TRBV5-6 and TRBJ2-7; TRBD1 matches at 7 bases. J gave up 6 bases and V 0 bases, and 6 bases lay outside the gene matches. The germline CDR1 and CDR2 sequences are SGHDT and YYEEEE. CDR3 length equals 14 residues. The CDR3 sequence is CASSLDRDSSEQYF. The CDR3 coding sequence is TGTGCCAGCAGCTTGGACCGGGACAGCTCCGAGCAGTACTTC.

A note on this clonotype: Being one base from a much bigger clone, this may be a read error. V usage is TRBV12-3 or TRBV12-4 and J usage is TRBJ2-7, with TRBD1 identical over 10 bases. The length of the CDR3 is 15 residues. Trimming removed 5 bases from V and 5 bases from J; junction bases left unmatched: 9. CDR3 sequence reads: CASSQTGTGDHEQYF. CDR3 DNA sequence: TGTGCCAGCAGTCAAACCGGGACAGGGGATCACGAGCAGTACTTC.

The chain couples TRBV10-2 to TRBJ2-1, with 10 bases fitting TRBD1. V shed 8 bases, J shed 8 bases, and the junction held 12 bases outside the gene matches. From germline, CDR1 is WSHSY and CDR2 SAAADI. This CDR3 is built from 15 residues. The CDR3 bases are TGCGCCAGCCACTCAACCGGGACAGGGGAATATGAGCAGTTCTTC. Amino acid sequence: CASHSTGTGEYEQFF.

Note on this clonotype: With a much larger clone just one base away, this may be a read error. The CDR3 DNA reads TGTGCCAGCAGTGGGACTAGCGGGATGTCAGACATTCAGTACTTC. It specifies CASSGTSGMSDIQYF. The rearrangement uses TRBV6-2 or TRBV6-3 and TRBJ2-4; 13 nucleotides align to TRBD2. CDR1 is MNHEY, CDR2 SVGEGT, per germline. The V and J ends lost 5 bases and 8 bases, in that order; junction bases with no gene match: 6. The CDR3 sequence is 15 residues long.

This clonotype was seen more than once but under ten times. The chain carries TRBV30 and TRBJ1-2; 7 positions match TRBD1. This CDR3 is 13 amino acids long. Germline CDR1 GTSNPN, CDR2 SVGIG (reference sequence). The V and J ends lost 2 bases and 6 bases, in that order; junction bases with no gene match: 6. Written as DNA, the CDR3 is TGTGCCTGGAGTTTCACAGGGGTCGATGGCTACACCTTC. Amino acids: CAWSFTGVDGYTF.

This clonotype has at least ten counts. The chain carries TRBV27 and TRBJ1-1, with 7 positions matching TRBD1. CDR3 length: 13 residues. Per germline, CDR1 MNHEY and CDR2 SMNVEV (reference sequence). V was clipped by 2 bases and J by 6 bases; unmatched bases: 3. The CDR3 nucleotides read TGTGCCAGCAGTTTAGTCCAGGGGGCTGAAGCTTTCTTT. Translating gives CASSLVQGAEAFF.

Many counts were recorded for this clonotype. This rearrangement joins TRBV12-3 or TRBV12-4 to TRBJ2-5, with D perhaps given as TRBD1 or TRBD2 (7 bases each). Trimming stripped 6 bases from V and 1 base from J, with 18 bases between. This CDR3 is 16 amino acids long. The CDR3 sequence is CASSRRGGAFQETQYF. CDR3 sequence (DNA): TGTGCCAGCAGCCGCAGGGGGGGGGCCTTCCAAGAGACCCAGTACTTC.

This chain joins TRBV5-1 and TRBJ2-3; D is uncertain. Trimming took 4 bases from V and 2 from J, leaving 14 bases between them. The germline gives CDR1 SGHRS, CDR2 YFSETQ. The CDR3 length is 15 residues. In DNA, the CDR3 is TGCGCCAGCAGCATGACCGGGCAAATCACAGATACGCAGTATTTT. Encoded protein: CASSMTGQITDTQYF. Using reference TRBV5-1 and TRBJ2-3 for the parts outside the CDR3, the full variable domain is KAGVTQTPRYLIKTRGQQVTLSCSPISGHRSVSWYQQTPGQGLQFLFEYFSETQRNKGNFPGRFSGRQFSNSRSEMNVSTLELGDSALYLCASSMTGQITDTQYFGPGTRLTVL.

This clonotype has at least ten counts. The chain carries TRBV12-3 or TRBV12-4 and TRBJ2-2, with D perhaps matching TRBD1 (5 bases). The CDR3 is 15 amino acids. Trimming took 6 bases from V and 1 from J, leaving 12 bases between them. In nucleotides, the CDR3 is TGTGCCAGCAGCCAATTAACAGGGAACACCGGGGAGCTGTTTTTT. It is translated as CASSQLTGNTGELFF.

There are many counts of this clonotype. The genes are TRBV6-5 and TRBJ2-1; D is ambiguous. The V and J ends lost 1 base and 0 bases respectively, with 10 bases between them. The CDR3 length is 16 residues. The germline V gene encodes CDR1 MNHEY and CDR2 SVGAGI. The CDR3 here is CASSYWSESSYNEQFF. In DNA form, the CDR3 reads TGTGCCAGCAGTTACTGGTCTGAGAGCTCCTACAATGAGCAGTTCTTC.

This clonotype was seen at least ten times. This chain connects TRBV19 to TRBJ1-5; a weak D match, TRBD1 (6 bases). The length of the CDR3 is 14 residues. Trimming shortened V by 3 bases and J by 4 bases, and 10 bases separated the two germline ends. The germline V gene has CDR1 LNHDA and CDR2 SQIVND (reference sequence). The CDR3 region is CASSIRGGNQPQHF. The CDR3 nucleotides are TGTGCCAGTAGTATTAGAGGGGGAAATCAGCCCCAGCATTTT.

This clonotype was seen only once. With a much larger clone just one base away, this may be a read error. This chain joins TRBV5-1 and TRBJ1-1; possibly TRBD1 for D (5 bases). V was shortened by 5 bases and J by 7 bases, with 18 bases between the two germline ends. CDR3 length equals 14 residues. Germline-derived CDR1 and CDR2 are SGHRS and YFSETQ. The CDR3 reads CASRSPEGYIEAFF. The CDR3 DNA reads TGCGCCAGCAGATCCCCTGAGGGGTACATTGAAGCTTTCTTT.

This clonotype was recorded at least ten times. The V and J genes are TRBV4-3 and TRBJ2-7; D not resolved. The V end lost 1 base, the J end lost 2 bases, and 9 bases lay between the germline ends. The CDR3 runs to 14 residues. CDR1 is LGHNA, CDR2 YSLEER, per germline. The CDR3 spells CASSQAPTAYEQYF. The CDR3 DNA reads TGCGCCAGCAGCCAAGCCCCCACAGCCTACGAGCAGTACTTC.

This clonotype was recorded many times. The chain joins TRBV29-1 to TRBJ2-7; 7 bases match TRBD1. CDR1 SQVTM and CDR2 ANQGSEA come from the germline V gene. The CDR3 is 15 amino acids. Trimming took 3 bases from V and 1 from J; bases not matched to a gene: 9. This chain's CDR3 is CSVDVGDSPSYEQYF. In DNA, the CDR3 is TGCAGCGTTGACGTTGGGGACAGCCCTTCCTACGAGCAGTACTTC.

As to this clonotype: A much larger clone differs by one base, so this may be a read error. The J gene is TRBJ2-3, the V gene TRBV6-5, with a possible D match to TRBD2 (6 bases). V lost 11 bases and J 2 bases, leaving 20 bases between the germline ends. This CDR3 has 15 amino acids. CDR1 and CDR2 (germline): MNHEY, SVGAGI. The CDR3 reads CAGFWWAGPTDTQYF. The CDR3 DNA is TGTGCCGGCTTTTGGTGGGCGGGACCCACAGATACGCAGTATTTT.

This clonotype was seen ten or more times. V usage is TRBV6-5 and J usage is TRBJ1-1, with D uncertain. The V and J ends lost 6 bases and 0 bases respectively, with 14 bases between them. Germline V gene lookup returns CDR1 MNHEY and CDR2 SVGAGI. This CDR3 is built from 15 residues. CDR3 sequence reads: CASSPTNYMNTEAFF. The CDR3 DNA is TGTGCCAGCAGCCCGACAAACTACATGAACACTGAAGCTTTCTTT.

This clonotype was detected ten times or more. The chain is built from TRBV20-1 and TRBJ2-3; TRBD1 matches 9 bases. This CDR3 contains 14 residues. With 5 bases clipped from V and 4 bases from J, the junction kept 7 bases outside the gene matches. Germline CDR1 is DFQATT and CDR2 is SNEGSKA (reference sequence). The CDR3 loop is CSAAGTGNADTQYF. CDR3 bases: TGCAGTGCTGCCGGGACAGGGAACGCAGATACGCAGTATTTT.

As regards this clonotype: Possible read error: a much larger clone is one base away. This chain uses TRBV7-2 with TRBJ2-1; tentative D call: TRBD1 (5 bases). V was clipped by 5 bases and J by 12 bases, with 23 bases between them. This CDR3 is built from 15 residues. Germline V lookup: CDR1 SGHTA, CDR2 FQGNSA. CDR3 nucleotides: TGTGCCAGCAGCCCAGGACATCACGGCCTGGATGGGCAGTTCTTC. Residues: CASSPGHHGLDGQFF.

On this clonotype itself: The junction does not match germline at one end; this may be a read error. This chain links TRBV4-3 with TRBJ2-1, with unresolved D. The CDR3 length is 16 residues. Germline V lookup: CDR1 LGHNA, CDR2 YSLEER. This chain's CDR3 is CASSQDRASSYNERFF. The CDR3 DNA is TGCGCCAGCAGCCAAGATCGGGCAAGCTCCTACAATGAGCGGTTCTTC.

CDR3 amino acids: CASRGGGFYEQYF. In nucleotides, the CDR3 is TGTGCCAGCCGAGGGGGGGGGTTCTACGAGCAGTACTTC. The chain links TRBV12-3 or TRBV12-4 to TRBJ2-7; possible D gene TRBD2, 7 bases. The CDR3 has 13 amino acids. V gave up 8 bases and J gave up 3 bases, with 14 bases separating them.